The clone carrying this TCR beta chain was seen a handful of times. Its antigen is not known. The study ran its PCR with 60 Vbeta and 13 Jbeta primers. The method was immunoSEQ multiplex PCR; TCRdb's version includes in-frame clones alone and lacks a portion of them. The sample has about 170,000 clones; approximately 81% are singletons. The data were obtained in a study of cytomegalovirus exposure and HLA in healthy donors. Whole-study context: Approximately 190 million T cells yielded 117 million unique TCR beta sequences in earlier analysis.

Germline loops: CDR1 LNHDA, CDR2 SQIVND (reference sequence). The CDR3 spans 14 residues. The V gene end was trimmed by 6 bases and the J gene end by 2 bases; junction bases not matched to a gene: 4. Study-level results: Several top significant clusters appeared, in a later analysis, to be linked to common viral pathogens.

The receptor's source is a male donor in good health and CMV-seronegative. Material: PBMCs. The rearrangement links TRBV19 to TRBJ1-3; TRBD1 aligns across 7 bases. DNA for the CDR3: TGTGCCAGTAGCCACGGGACAGCTGGAAACACCATATATTTT. This sequence encodes CASSHGTAGNTIYF.